This T cell receptor (beta chain) was recovered during a study of T cells in Graves' hyperthyroidism and ophthalmopathy. Authors of the study amplified TCR beta CDR3 regions from RNA transcripts. A first-round RT-PCR of the TCR CDR3 used the HTBI primer set. TCRdb re-called the multiplex PCR reads through MiXCR, storing one row per CDR3 protein. The sample records roughly 500,000 distinct CDR3 sequences, more than 45% being singletons. Exclusion of a patient resulted from uncontrolled infection, other autoimmune disease, pregnancy or lactation. Ten or more counts support this clonotype. Germline V lookup: CDR1 SGHVS, CDR2 FQNEAQ. This CDR3 is 16 amino acids long. Trimming removed 3 bases at V and 1 base at J, with 13 bases between.

This clonotype originated in an adult woman with Graves' disease, either hyperthyroidism or ophthalmopathy (not recorded which). The chain joins TRBV7-8 to TRBJ1-5; no definite D call. The specimen was peripheral blood or thyroid tissue (not recorded which). The CDR3 spells CASSFGPRLSNQPQHF. The DNA for the CDR3 is TGTGCCAGCAGCTTTGGACCGAGATTAAGCAATCAGCCCCAGCATTTT.